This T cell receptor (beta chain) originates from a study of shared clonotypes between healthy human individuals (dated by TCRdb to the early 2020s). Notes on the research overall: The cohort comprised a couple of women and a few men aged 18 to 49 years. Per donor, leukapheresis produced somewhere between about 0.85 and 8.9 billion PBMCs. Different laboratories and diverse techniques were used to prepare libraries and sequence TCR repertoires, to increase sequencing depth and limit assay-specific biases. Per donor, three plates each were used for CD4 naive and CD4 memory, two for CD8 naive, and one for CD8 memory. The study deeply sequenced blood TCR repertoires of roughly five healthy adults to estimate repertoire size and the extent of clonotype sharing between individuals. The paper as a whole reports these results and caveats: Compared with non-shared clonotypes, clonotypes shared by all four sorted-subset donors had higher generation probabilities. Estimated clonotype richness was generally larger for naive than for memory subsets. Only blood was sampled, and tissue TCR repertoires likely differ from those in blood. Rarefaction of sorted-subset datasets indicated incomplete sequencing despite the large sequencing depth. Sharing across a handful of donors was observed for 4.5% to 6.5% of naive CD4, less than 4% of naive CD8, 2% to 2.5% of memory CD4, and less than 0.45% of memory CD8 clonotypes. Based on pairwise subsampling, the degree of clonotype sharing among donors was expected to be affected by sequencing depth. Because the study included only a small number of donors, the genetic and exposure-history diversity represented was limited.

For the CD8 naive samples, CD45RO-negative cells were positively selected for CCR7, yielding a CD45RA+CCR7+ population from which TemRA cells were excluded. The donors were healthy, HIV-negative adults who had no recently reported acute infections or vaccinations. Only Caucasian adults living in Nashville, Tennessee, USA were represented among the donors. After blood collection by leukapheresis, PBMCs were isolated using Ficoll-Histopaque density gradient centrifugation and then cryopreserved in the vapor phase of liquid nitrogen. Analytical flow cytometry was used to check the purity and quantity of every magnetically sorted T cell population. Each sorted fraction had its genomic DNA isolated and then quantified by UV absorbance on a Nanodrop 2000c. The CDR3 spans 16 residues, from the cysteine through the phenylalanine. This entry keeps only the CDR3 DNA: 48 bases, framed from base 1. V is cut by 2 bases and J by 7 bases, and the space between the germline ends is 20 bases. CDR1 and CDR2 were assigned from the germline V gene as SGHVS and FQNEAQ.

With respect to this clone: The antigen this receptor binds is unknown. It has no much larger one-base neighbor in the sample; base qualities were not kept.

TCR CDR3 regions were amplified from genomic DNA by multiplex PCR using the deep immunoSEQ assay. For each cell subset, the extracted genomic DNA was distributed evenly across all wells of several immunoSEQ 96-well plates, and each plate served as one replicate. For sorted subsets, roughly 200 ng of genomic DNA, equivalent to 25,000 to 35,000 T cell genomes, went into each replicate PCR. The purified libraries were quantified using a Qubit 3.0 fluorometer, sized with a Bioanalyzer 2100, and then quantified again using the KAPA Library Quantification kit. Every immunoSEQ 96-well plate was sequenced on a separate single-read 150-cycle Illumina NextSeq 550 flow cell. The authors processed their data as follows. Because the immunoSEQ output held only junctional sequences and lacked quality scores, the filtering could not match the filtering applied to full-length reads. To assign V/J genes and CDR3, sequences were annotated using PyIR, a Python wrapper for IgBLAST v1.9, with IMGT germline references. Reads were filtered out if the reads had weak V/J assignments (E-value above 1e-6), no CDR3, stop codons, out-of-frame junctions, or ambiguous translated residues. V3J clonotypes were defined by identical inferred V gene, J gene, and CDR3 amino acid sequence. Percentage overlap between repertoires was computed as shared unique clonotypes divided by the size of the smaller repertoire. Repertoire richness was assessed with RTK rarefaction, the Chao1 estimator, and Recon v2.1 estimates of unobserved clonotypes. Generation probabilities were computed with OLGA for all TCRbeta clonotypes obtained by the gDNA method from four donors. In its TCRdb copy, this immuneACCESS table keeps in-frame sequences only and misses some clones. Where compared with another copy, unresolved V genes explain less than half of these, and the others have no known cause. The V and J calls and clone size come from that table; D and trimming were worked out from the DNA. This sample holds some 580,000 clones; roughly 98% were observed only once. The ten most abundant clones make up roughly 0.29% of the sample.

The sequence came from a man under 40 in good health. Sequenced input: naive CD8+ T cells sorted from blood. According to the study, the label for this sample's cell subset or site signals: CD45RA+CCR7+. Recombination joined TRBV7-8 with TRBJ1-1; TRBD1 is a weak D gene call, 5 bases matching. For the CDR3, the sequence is CASSLTGRGPGYEAFF. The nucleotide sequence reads TGTGCCAGCAGCTTAACGGGGAGGGGACCGGGGTATGAAGCTTTCTTT.